A selection of T cell receptor beta chains follows, all from one sample in a study of T cell changes during pregnancy in multiple sclerosis. The assay was immunoSEQ multiplex PCR, and TCRdb's table has in-frame clones only and misses some. Of tens of thousands of clones in the sample, about 90% were seen once. The sequenced sample was peripheral blood, obtained in the first trimester of pregnancy. The origin of the receptors is a female donor in good health, enrolled as a control in a pregnancy study. Both conserved end residues are part of each CDR3. Fields, in order: J gene, V gene, D gene, clone size, CDR3 DNA, CDR3 protein. D genes are given only for firm matches. Clone size is stated in some rows and not others, as once, few, many or a class when expanded.

TRBJ1-1 TRBV5-1 NA NA TGCGCCAGCAGCCTTAACACTGAAGCTTTCTTT CASSLNTEAFF
TRBJ2-1 TRBV4-1 NA NA TGCGCCAGCAGCCATGTTGACATGGGCCTCTCCTACAATGAGCAGTTCTTC CASSHVDMGLSYNEQFF
TRBJ1-3 TRBV14 NA once TGTGCCAGCAGCCAAGTCTCAAGAGTGAGGGGAAACACCATATATTTT CASSQVSRVRGNTIYF
TRBJ2-7 TRBV5-4 NA few TGTGCCAGCAGCTTTCCGGGTGGCGAGCAGTACTTC CASSFPGGEQYF
TRBJ2-3 TRBV27 NA NA TGTGCCAGCAGTCCAACCCGACTAGTGGATACGCAGTATTTT CASSPTRLVDTQYF
TRBJ2-1 TRBV30 TRBD2 NA TGTGCCTGGGGCCCCAAGCGGGATAACAATGAGCAGTTCTTC CAWGPKRDNNEQFF
TRBJ1-2 TRBV18 NA few TGTGCCAGCTCAGAGGGCAGGGACACCTATGGCTACACCTTC CASSEGRDTYGYTF
TRBJ2-3 TRBV11-2 TRBD2 once TGTGCCAGCAAAGCGGGGGGGCCACAAGATACGCAGTATTTT CASKAGGPQDTQYF
TRBJ2-3 TRBV6-1 NA NA TGTGCCAGCTCACGGACATTTTCAGATACGCAGTATTTT CASSRTFSDTQYF
TRBJ2-5 TRBV5-5 TRBD2 NA TGTGCCAGCAGCTTGAGCGGGGGGGCCGGAGAGACCCAGTACTTC CASSLSGGAGETQYF
TRBJ2-1 TRBV5-1 TRBD2 NA TGCGCCAGCAGGGTAGCGGGACTCTCCTACAATGAGCAGTTCTTC CASRVAGLSYNEQFF
TRBJ2-7 TRBV5-1 NA NA TGCGCCAGCAGCATAGGGAGCGGTTACGAGCAGTACTTC CASSIGSGYEQYF
TRBJ1-1 TRBV10-3 NA once TGTGCCATCAGTGATAATACAGTGAACACTGAAGCTTTCTTT CAISDNTVNTEAFF
TRBJ2-7 TRBV10-3 NA NA TGTGCCATCAGTGAGTCGTGGGGGGGCACTGATCTCTACGAGCAGTACTTC CAISESWGGTDLYEQYF
TRBJ2-4 TRBV5-1 NA NA TGCGCCAGCAGCCCCCGCGGGACAGCCAAAAACATTCAGTACTTC CASSPRGTAKNIQYF
TRBJ1-2 TRBV28 TRBD1 NA TGTGCCAGCAGACAGGGGGGGATAACTAACTATGGCTACACCTTC CASRQGGITNYGYTF
TRBJ1-1 TRBV5-1 NA NA TGCGCCAGCAGCTTGGGAGGAGGGTGGCCTGAAGCTTTCTTT CASSLGGGWPEAFF